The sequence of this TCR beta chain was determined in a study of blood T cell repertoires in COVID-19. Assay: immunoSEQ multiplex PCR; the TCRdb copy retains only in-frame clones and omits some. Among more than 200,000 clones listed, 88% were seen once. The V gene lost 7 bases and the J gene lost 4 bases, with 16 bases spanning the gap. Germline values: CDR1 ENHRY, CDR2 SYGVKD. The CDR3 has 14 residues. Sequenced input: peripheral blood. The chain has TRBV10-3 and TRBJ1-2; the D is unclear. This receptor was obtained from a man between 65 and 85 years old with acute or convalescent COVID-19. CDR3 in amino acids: CAITETPEGYGYTF. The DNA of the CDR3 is TGTGCCATCACTGAAACCCCGGAGGGCTATGGCTACACCTTC.